These 14 T cell receptor beta chains share one sample of origin, sequenced in a study of blood T cell repertoires in COVID-19. Produced via immunoSEQ multiplex PCR; TCRdb's table is partial and in-frame only. This repertoire shows 45,000 to 50,000 clones, roughly 87% found once; its top ten account for 6.5% to 9%. Sequenced sample: peripheral blood. These receptors were taken from a man aged 55 to 69 with active COVID-19.

The V and J genes are TRBV5-1 and TRBJ2-3; TRBD1 might be the D (5 bases). The CDR3 runs to 14 residues. Trimming pared 4 bases from V and 6 bases from J, leaving 15 bases between. Germline CDR1 reads SGHRS; CDR2 reads YFSETQ. CDR3 region: CASSKGQEGDTQYF. In DNA form, the CDR3 reads TGCGCCAGCAGCAAAGGACAAGAAGGGGATACGCAGTATTTT. Together with reference TRBV5-1 and TRBJ2-3, the CDR3 gives the full variable domain: KAGVTQTPRYLIKTRGQQVTLSCSPISGHRSVSWYQQTPGQGLQFLFEYFSETQRNKGNFPGRFSGRQFSNSRSEMNVSTLELGDSALYLCASSKGQEGDTQYFGPGTRLTVL.

The chain couples TRBV27 to TRBJ1-1; D call uncertain. CDR1 MNHEY and CDR2 SMNVEV come from the germline V gene (reference sequence). Trimming stripped 5 bases from V and 5 bases from J, with 12 bases between. The CDR3 loop spans 13 amino acids. In DNA form, the CDR3 reads TGTGCCAGCAGTCCAACCCAACGGACTGAAGCTTTCTTT. The encoded protein is CASSPTQRTEAFF.

V is TRBV7-6 and J is TRBJ2-2; the match to TRBD2 covers 10 bases. The V segment lost 4 bases and the J segment 5 bases; nucleotides outside the gene matches: 7. Germline V gene sequence: CDR1 SGHVS, CDR2 FNYEAQ. This CDR3 region has 16 residues. The CDR3 nucleotides read TGTGCCAGCAGCTCCGGGACTAGCGTAGGGACCGGGGAGCTGTTTTTT. The encoded protein is CASSSGTSVGTGELFF.

This chain uses TRBV13 with TRBJ2-2; D call uncertain. This CDR3 region has 12 residues. With 3 bases removed from V and 7 bases from J, the gap between germline ends came to 6 bases. The germline V gene has CDR1 PRHDT and CDR2 FYEKMQ (reference sequence). This CDR3 reads CASSFRVGELFF. The DNA of the CDR3 is TGTGCCAGCAGCTTCCGGGTCGGGGAGCTGTTTTTT. Based on the CDR3 plus reference TRBV13 and TRBJ2-2, the full variable domain is AAGVIQSPRHLIKEKRETATLKCYPIPRHDTVYWYQQGPGQDPQFLISFYEKMQSDKGSIPDRFSAQQFSDYHSELNMSSLELGDSALYFCASSFRVGELFFGEGSRLTVL.

J is TRBJ1-2 and V is TRBV6-6, with a tentative D call TRBD1 (6 bases). The CDR3 covers 16 residues. V shed 2 bases and J shed 2 bases, with 15 bases lying between them. Per germline, CDR1 MNHNY and CDR2 SVGAGI (reference sequence). In nucleotides, the CDR3 is TGTGCCAGCAGTTACCCCGGGAAGGGGGGGAACTATGGCTACACCTTC. Protein: CASSYPGKGGNYGYTF.

The chain uses TRBV4-1 and TRBJ2-7, with 7 bases fitting TRBD2. CDR3 length: 15 residues. The trim removed 4 bases at V and 3 bases at J, leaving 9 bases unmatched. Per germline, CDR1 MGHRA and CDR2 YSYEKL. CDR3 in amino acids: CASSPQTGGDYEQYF. For the CDR3, the DNA is TGCGCCAGCAGCCCACAGACGGGGGGAGACTACGAGCAGTACTTC.

V is TRBV19 and J is TRBJ2-6; D call uncertain. Germline V gene sequence: CDR1 LNHDA, CDR2 SQIVND (reference sequence). V was clipped by 5 bases and J by 0 bases, with 8 bases between them. The CDR3 runs to 15 residues. The CDR3 protein is CASSVVSSGANVLTF. The CDR3 DNA sequence: TGTGCCAGTAGTGTAGTTAGCTCTGGGGCCAACGTCCTGACTTTC.

The rearrangement joins TRBV7-8 to TRBJ2-1, with 11 bases lining up with TRBD2. This CDR3 region has 18 residues. V lost 4 bases to trimming and J lost 0 bases; unmatched junction nucleotides: 8. CDR1 is SGHVS and CDR2 is FQNEAQ in the germline V gene. CDR3 in amino acids: CASSSPGLAAISYNEQFF. The CDR3 DNA reads TGTGCCAGCAGCTCACCGGGACTAGCGGCCATCTCCTACAATGAGCAGTTCTTC.

V is TRBV11-3 and J is TRBJ2-7; maybe TRBD2 (5 bases). The germline V gene has CDR1 SGHNT and CDR2 YENEEA. The CDR3 covers 16 residues. Trimming pared 1 base from V and 4 bases from J, leaving 17 bases between. CDR3 protein: CASSLVGRALPYEQYF. CDR3 nucleotides: TGTGCCAGCAGCTTAGTAGGGCGGGCACTTCCTTACGAGCAGTACTTC. Based on the CDR3 plus reference TRBV11-3 and TRBJ2-7, the full variable domain is EAGVVQSPRYKIIEKKQPVAFWCNPISGHNTLYWYLQNLGQGPELLIRYENEEAVDDSQLPKDRFSAERLKGVDSTLKIQPAELGDSAVYLCASSLVGRALPYEQYFGPGTRLTVT.

Only a few counts were recorded for this clone. The chain uses TRBV7-2 and TRBJ2-2; 8 bases align to TRBD1. V shed 3 bases, J shed 0 bases, and the junction held 6 bases outside the gene matches. Germline CDR1 reads SGHTA; CDR2 reads FQGNSA. This CDR3 has 17 amino acids. The CDR3 region is CASSLRDRGSNTGELFF. Here the CDR3 DNA reads TGTGCCAGCAGCTTGCGTGACAGGGGTTCGAACACCGGGGAGCTGTTTTTT.

The CDR3 nucleotides are TGTGCCAGCAGCTTACCCCCGGGACTGAAAGAGACCCAGTACTTC. Translated: CASSLPPGLKETQYF. The chain is built from TRBV7-2 and TRBJ2-5; possible D gene TRBD2, 6 bases. V was clipped by 2 bases and J by 3 bases, with 13 bases between them. This CDR3 is 15 amino acids long. The germline gives CDR1 SGHTA, CDR2 FQGNSA.

V and J are TRBV27 and TRBJ1-6; D is perhaps TRBD1 (6 bases). V lost 0 bases to trimming and J lost 0 bases, with 15 bases between them. The CDR3 extends over 19 amino acids. Germline CDR1 reads MNHEY; CDR2 reads SMNVEV (reference sequence). The CDR3 region has the DNA TGTGCCAGCAGTTTATCGATGGGACACGAAAGCTCCTATAATTCACCCCTCCACTTT. Its translation: CASSLSMGHESSYNSPLHF.

Of note for this clone: This CDR3 is also generated by other DNA sequences in the sample. The chain couples TRBV20-1 to TRBJ2-7; D might be TRBD2 (5 bases). V lost 2 bases and J lost 4, with 6 bases in between. CDR3 size: 11 residues. The germline V gene has CDR1 DFQATT and CDR2 SNEGSKA (reference sequence). In DNA, the CDR3 is TGCAGTGCTAGACGGGGATACGAGCAGTACTTC. This sequence encodes CSARRGYEQYF.

This chain uses TRBV5-1 with TRBJ2-1; D perhaps matches TRBD2 (5 bases). The ends were cut back, 4 bases at V and 0 bases at J, with 17 bases in the middle. Germline values: CDR1 SGHRS, CDR2 YFSETQ. The CDR3 has 17 amino acids. DNA for the CDR3: TGCGCCAGCAGCCCTAACCTAAGCGGCCGCTCCTACAATGAGCAGTTCTTC. Its translation is CASSPNLSGRSYNEQFF.